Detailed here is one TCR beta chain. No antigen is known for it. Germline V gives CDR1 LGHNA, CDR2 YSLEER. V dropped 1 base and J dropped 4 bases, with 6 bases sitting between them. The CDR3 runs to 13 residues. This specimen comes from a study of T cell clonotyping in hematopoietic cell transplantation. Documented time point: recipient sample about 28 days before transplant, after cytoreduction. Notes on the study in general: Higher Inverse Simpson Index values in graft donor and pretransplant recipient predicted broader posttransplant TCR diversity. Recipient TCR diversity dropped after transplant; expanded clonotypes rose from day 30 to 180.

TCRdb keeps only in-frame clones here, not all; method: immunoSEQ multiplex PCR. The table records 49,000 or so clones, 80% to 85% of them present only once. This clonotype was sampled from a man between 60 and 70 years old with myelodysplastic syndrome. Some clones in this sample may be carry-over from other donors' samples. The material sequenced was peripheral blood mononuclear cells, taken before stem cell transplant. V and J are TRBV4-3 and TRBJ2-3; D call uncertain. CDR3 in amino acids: CASSQGSADTQYF. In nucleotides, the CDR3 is TGCGCCAGCAGCCAAGGATCCGCAGATACGCAGTATTTT.